This T cell receptor beta chain was identified during a study of T cell responses to AZD1222 COVID-19 vaccine. Study-level findings and limits: Spike-specific TCR repertoires showed rising breadth and depth after two AZD1222 doses. The reported proportion of spike-specific TCRs targeting unmutated variant regions was nearly half. Spike regions recognized by vaccine-associated CD4 TCRs spanned the protein, led by 160-218 and 743-854. Sampling captured repertoires only after the peak T cell response.

The method was immunoSEQ multiplex PCR; TCRdb's version includes in-frame clones alone and lacks a portion of them. The table shows about 140,000 clones, with over 85% occurring only once. This clone was seen more than once but under ten times. Its target is not known. The CDR3 length is 15 residues. Germline CDR1 SEHNR, CDR2 FQNEAQ (reference sequence). Trimming at V came to 4 bases and at J to 2 bases, leaving 6 bases not matched to a gene. The chain links TRBV7-9 to TRBJ2-7; 9 bases match TRBD2. This receptor was identified in an adult in good health. This specimen consisted of peripheral blood, obtained on day 0 of AZD1222 vaccination. CDR3 in amino acids: CASSSRAGGPYEQYF. CDR3 nucleotide sequence: TGTGCCAGCAGCTCAAGAGCGGGGGGCCCCTACGAGCAGTACTTC.